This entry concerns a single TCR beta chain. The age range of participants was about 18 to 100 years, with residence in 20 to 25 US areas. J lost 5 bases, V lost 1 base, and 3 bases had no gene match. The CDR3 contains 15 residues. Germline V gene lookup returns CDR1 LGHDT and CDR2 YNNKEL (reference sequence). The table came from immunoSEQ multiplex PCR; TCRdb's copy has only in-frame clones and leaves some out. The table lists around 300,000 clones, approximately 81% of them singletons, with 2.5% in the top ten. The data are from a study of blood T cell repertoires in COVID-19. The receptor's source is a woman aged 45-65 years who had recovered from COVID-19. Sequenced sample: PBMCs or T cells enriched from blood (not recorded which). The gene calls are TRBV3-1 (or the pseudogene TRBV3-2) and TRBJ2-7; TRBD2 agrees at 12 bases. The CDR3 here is CASSQGTSGTNEQYF. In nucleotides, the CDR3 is TGTGCCAGCAGCCAAGGGACTAGCGGGACCAACGAGCAGTACTTC.